The 5 T cell receptor beta chains in this list originate from one sample, sequenced in a study of OX40 agonist ivuxolimab in advanced cancers. Method: immunoSEQ multiplex PCR; TCRdb's copy keeps in-frame clones and lacks some. This sample has 15,000 to 20,000 clones, with around 77% found just once. The sequenced sample was CD4+ or CD8+ T cells sorted from blood, obtained in a trial of the OX40 agonist ivuxolimab. These receptors were collected from an adult with an advanced solid tumor such as melanoma, head and neck, liver or kidney cancer.

The chain combines TRBV9 with TRBJ2-7; a weak D match, TRBD2 (6 bases). The ends were cut back, 0 bases at V and 0 bases at J, with 10 bases in the middle. The CDR3 runs 15 residues. Germline V lookup: CDR1 SGDLS, CDR2 YYNGEE. The DNA for the CDR3 is TGTGCCAGCAGCGTAGGGCTAGCGCTCTCCTACGAGCAGTACTTC. Its translation is CASSVGLALSYEQYF.

This clone was counted a few times. The chain is built from TRBV25-1 and TRBJ2-1, with a weak D call TRBD2 (6 bases). V lost 8 bases and J 1 base, leaving 12 bases between the germline ends. The CDR3 consists of 14 residues. Germline CDR1 MGHDK, CDR2 SYGVNS. Here the CDR3 DNA reads TGTGCCAGCCGCGGGACTCTTTCCTACAATGAGCAGTTCTTC. Amino acids: CASRGTLSYNEQFF.

As regards this clone: The conserved final phenylalanine or tryptophan is absent from the CDR3, which likely points to a read error. Because the CDR3's place on the DNA is in doubt, the DNA is left out and the CDR3 is given as listed by TCRdb. The CDR3: CAGRCPWDSFLRG. This chain joins TRBV11-3 and TRBJ1-2; the listed D gene, TRBD1, was not tested against the DNA. Including both end residues, the CDR3 is 13 amino acids long. CDR1 is SGHNT, CDR2 YENEEA, per germline.

The chain recombines TRBV6-5 with TRBJ2-7; 8 nucleotides line up with TRBD1. Germline V CDR1 and CDR2: MNHEY, SVGAGI. This CDR3 is 16 amino acids long. The V and J ends lost 4 bases and 3 bases, in that order; junction bases with no gene match: 11. CDR3 amino acids: CASSFPFRDRLYEQYF. CDR3 sequence (DNA): TGTGCCAGCAGTTTTCCCTTCCGGGACAGGCTCTACGAGCAGTACTTC.

The chain joins TRBV5-6 to TRBJ1-1; the match to TRBD1 covers 7 bases. This CDR3 has 13 residues. The J segment lost 6 bases and the V segment lost 2 bases, leaving 4 bases of the junction unmatched. In germline, CDR1 is SGHDT, CDR2 YYEEEE. The CDR3 DNA sequence: TGTGCCAGCAGCTTACAGGGGTACGCTGAAGCTTTCTTT. Translating it yields CASSLQGYAEAFF.